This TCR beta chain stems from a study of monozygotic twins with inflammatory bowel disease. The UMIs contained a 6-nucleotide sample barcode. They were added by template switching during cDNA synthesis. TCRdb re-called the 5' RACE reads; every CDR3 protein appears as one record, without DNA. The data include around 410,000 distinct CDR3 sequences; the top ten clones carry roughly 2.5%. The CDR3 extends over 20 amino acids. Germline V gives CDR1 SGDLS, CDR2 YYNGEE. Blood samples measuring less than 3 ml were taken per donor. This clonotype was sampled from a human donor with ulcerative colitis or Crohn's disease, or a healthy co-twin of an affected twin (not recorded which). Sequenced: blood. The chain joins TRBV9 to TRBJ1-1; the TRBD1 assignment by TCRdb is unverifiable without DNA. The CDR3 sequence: CASSFRDSTTGSGTNTEAFF.